This T cell receptor (beta chain) emerged from a study of cytomegalovirus exposure and HLA in healthy donors. Broader study findings: Reports described diagnosis of cytomegalovirus status by the classifier as highly specific and sensitive. Reportedly, HLA-A and HLA-B alleles of most subjects were accurately predicted from TCR beta. When analyzed later, the rates of TCR association showed variation by HLA locus, with DRB1 the most and HLA-C the fewest. The Asian-associated ancestry cluster reportedly had fewer N-insertions than the approximately 670-donor mean in a later analysis.

V gave up 3 bases and J gave up 4 bases, with 12 bases separating them. Germline CDR1 and CDR2: KGHSH and LQKENI. This CDR3 region has 14 residues. With regard to this clone: Its cognate antigen is unknown.

The PCR had 60 Vbeta and 13 Jbeta primers. Method: immunoSEQ multiplex PCR; TCRdb's copy keeps in-frame clones and lacks some. The sample lists some 160,000 clones, over 80% occurring once. This rearrangement joins TRBV18 to TRBJ1-1; tentatively, D is TRBD1 (5 bases). This TCR was sampled from a woman between 18 and 30 years old in good health and CMV-seronegative. The specimen sequenced was PBMCs. CDR3 protein: CASSPGGEGTEAFF. The CDR3 nucleotides are TGTGCCAGCTCACCGGGGGGAGAGGGCACTGAAGCTTTCTTT.